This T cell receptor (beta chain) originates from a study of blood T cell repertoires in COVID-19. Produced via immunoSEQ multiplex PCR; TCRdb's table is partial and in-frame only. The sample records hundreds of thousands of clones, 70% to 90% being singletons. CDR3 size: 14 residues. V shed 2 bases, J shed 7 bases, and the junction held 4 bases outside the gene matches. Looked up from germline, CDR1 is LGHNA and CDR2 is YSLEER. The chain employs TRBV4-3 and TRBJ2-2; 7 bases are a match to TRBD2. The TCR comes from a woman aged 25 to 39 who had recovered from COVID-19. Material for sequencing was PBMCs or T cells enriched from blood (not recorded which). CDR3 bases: TGCGCCAGCAGCCAATCTAGCGGATACGGGGAGCTGTTTTTT. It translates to CASSQSSGYGELFF.